This record looks at one TCR beta chain sequence and its context. The CDR3 goes on 3 residues after the read ends, and that part is filled in from the germline J gene. This record belongs to a study of T cells in women clearing cervical HPV infection. Study-level information: Cases' blood sampling followed lesion detection by median about 21 weeks (90 to 200).

Profiling relied on immunoSEQ multiplex PCR, and the TCRdb table lists in-frame clones only, not all of them. Recorded for this sample: tens of thousands of clones. This CDR3 spans 13 amino acids. Between the trimmed V and J ends, which lost 2 bases and 2 bases, there was a span of 9 bases. CDR1 and CDR2 (germline): GTSNPN, SVGIG (reference sequence). The clonotype originates from a woman aged 18-70 years with a cervical HPV16 infection that either progressed to CIN3+ or cleared (not recorded which). The chain carries TRBV30 and TRBJ1-2; D ambiguous. The sample consisted of blood buffy coat. The DNA read from the CDR3 is TGTGCCTGGAGTCGGGGAACGAACTATGGC. Translating gives CAWSRGTNYG. The whole CDR3 reads CAWSRGTNYGYTF.